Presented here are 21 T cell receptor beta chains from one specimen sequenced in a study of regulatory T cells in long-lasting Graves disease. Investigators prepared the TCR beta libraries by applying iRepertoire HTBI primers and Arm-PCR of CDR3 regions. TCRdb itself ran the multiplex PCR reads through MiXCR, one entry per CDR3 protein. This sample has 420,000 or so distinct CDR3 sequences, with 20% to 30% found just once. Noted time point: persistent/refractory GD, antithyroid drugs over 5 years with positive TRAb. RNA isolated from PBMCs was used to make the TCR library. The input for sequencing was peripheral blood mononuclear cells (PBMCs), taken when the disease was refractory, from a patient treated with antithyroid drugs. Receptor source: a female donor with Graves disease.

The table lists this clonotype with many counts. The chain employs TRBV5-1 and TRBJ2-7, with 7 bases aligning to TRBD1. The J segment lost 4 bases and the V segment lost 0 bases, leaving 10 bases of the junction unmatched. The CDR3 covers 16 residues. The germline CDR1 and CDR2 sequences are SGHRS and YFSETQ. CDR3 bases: TGCGCCAGCAGCTTGGCATCGGACAGGAGCAAATACGAGCAGTACTTC. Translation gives CASSLASDRSKYEQYF.

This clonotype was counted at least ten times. The CDR3 sequence is CASSYGRDTSNYGYTF. The CDR3 nucleotides are TGTGCCAGCAGCTACGGACGGGACACCTCTAACTATGGCTACACCTTC. The rearrangement uses TRBV5-6 and TRBJ1-2; D perhaps matches TRBD1 (6 bases). In germline, CDR1 is SGHDT, CDR2 YYEEEE. The CDR3 length is 16 residues. Trimming shortened V by 3 bases and J by 0 bases, and 15 bases separated the two germline ends.

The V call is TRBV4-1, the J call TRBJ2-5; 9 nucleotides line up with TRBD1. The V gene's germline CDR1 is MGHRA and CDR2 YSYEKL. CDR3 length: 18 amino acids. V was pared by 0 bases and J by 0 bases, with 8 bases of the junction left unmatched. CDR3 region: CASSQDRGTGLYQETQYF. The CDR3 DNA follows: TGCGCCAGCAGCCAAGATCGCGGGACAGGGCTTTACCAAGAGACCCAGTACTTC.

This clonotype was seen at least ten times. CDR3 DNA sequence: TGTGCCAGCAGTAACTACGGGGGAACAGTCGAAGAGACCCAGTACTTC. It yields the protein CASSNYGGTVEETQYF. This chain uses TRBV6-2 or TRBV6-3 with TRBJ2-5; tentative D call: TRBD2 (6 bases). The CDR3 extends over 16 amino acids. CDR1 MNHEY and CDR2 SVGEGT come from the germline V gene. V lost 5 bases to trimming and J lost 3 bases, with 19 bases between them.

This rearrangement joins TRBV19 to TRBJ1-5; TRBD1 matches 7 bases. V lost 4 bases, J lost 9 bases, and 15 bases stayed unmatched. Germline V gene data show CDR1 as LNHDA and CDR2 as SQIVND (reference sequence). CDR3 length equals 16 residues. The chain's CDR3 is CASSSERQGPLTPQHF. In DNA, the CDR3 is TGTGCCAGTAGTAGCGAAAGACAGGGACCGTTGACGCCCCAGCATTTT.

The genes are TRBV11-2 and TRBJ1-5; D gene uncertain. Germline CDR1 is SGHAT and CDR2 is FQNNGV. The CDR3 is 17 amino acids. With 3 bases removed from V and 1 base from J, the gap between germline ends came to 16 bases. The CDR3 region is CASSLRPSGVSNQPQHF. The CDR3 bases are TGTGCCAGCAGCTTGCGACCTTCCGGTGTGAGCAATCAGCCCCAGCATTTT.

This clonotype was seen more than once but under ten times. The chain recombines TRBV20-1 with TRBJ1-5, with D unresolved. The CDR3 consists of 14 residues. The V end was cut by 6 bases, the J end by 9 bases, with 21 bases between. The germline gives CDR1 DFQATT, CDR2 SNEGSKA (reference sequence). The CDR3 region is CSAAARADYGPQHF. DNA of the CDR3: TGCAGTGCAGCAGCCCGGGCAGACTATGGGCCCCAGCATTTT.

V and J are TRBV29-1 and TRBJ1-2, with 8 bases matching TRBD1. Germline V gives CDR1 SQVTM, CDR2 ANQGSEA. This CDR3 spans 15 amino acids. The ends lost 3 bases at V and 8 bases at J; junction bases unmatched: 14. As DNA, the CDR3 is TGCAGCGTTGACGTTACCCCGACAGGGGCGGAAGGCTACACCTTC. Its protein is CSVDVTPTGAEGYTF. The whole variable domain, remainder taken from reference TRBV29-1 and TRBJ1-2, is SAVISQKPSRDICQRGTSLTIQCQVDSQVTMMFWYRQQPGQSLTLIATANQGSEATYESGFVIDKFPISRPNLTFSTLTVSNMSPEDSSIYLCSVDVTPTGAEGYTFGSGTRLTVV.

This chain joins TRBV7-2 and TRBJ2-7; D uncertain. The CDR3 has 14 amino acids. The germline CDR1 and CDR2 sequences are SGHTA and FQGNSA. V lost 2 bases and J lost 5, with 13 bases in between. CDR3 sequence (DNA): TGTGCCAGCAGCTTAAGGTCCGGGTTCAACGAGCAGTACTTC. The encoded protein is CASSLRSGFNEQYF.

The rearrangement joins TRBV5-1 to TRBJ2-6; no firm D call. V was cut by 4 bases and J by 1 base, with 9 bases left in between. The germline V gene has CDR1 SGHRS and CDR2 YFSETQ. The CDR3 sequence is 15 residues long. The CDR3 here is CASSELGSGANVLTF. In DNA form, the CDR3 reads TGCGCCAGCAGCGAGCTGGGTTCTGGGGCCAACGTCCTGACTTTC.

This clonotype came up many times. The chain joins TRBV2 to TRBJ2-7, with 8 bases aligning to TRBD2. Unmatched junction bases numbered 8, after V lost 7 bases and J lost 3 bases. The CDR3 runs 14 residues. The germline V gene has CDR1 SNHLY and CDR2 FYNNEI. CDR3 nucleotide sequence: TGTGCCAGCAAGGCGGGAGGAGGGCTCTACGAGCAGTACTTC. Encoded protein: CASKAGGGLYEQYF.

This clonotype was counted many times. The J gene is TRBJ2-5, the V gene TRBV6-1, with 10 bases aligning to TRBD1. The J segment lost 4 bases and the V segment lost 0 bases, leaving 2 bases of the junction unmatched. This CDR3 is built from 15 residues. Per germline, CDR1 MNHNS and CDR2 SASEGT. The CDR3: CASSEAGTGVETQYF. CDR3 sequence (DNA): TGTGCCAGCAGTGAAGCGGGGACAGGGGTAGAGACCCAGTACTTC.

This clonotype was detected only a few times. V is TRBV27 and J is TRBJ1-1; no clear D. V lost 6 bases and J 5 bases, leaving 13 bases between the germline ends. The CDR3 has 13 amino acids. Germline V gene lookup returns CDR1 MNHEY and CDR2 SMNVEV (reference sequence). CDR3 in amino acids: CASSPLGLTEAFF. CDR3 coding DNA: TGTGCCAGCAGCCCCTTGGGATTGACTGAAGCTTTCTTT.

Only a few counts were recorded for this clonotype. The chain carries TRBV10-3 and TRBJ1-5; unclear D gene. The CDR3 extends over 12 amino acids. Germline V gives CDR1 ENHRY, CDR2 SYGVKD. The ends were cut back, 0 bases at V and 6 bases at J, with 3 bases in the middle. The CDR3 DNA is TGTGCCATCAGTGAGTCGGGTCAGCCCCAGCATTTT. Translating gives CAISESGQPQHF.

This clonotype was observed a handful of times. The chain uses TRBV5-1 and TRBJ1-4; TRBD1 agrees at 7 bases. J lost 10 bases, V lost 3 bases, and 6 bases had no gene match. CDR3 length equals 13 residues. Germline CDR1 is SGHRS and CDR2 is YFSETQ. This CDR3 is CASSSDRDVKLFF. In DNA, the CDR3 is TGCGCCAGCAGCTCCGACAGGGACGTAAAACTGTTTTTT.

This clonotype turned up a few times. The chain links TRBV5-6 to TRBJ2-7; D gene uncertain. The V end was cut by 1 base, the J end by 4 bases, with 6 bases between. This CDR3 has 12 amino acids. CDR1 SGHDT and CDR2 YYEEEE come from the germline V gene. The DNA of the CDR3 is TGTGCCAGCAGCTTGAGGAAGTACGAGCAGTACTTC. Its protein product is CASSLRKYEQYF.

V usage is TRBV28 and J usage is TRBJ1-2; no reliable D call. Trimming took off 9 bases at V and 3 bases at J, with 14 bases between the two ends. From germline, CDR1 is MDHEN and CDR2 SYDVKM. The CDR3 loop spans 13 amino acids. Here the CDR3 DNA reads TGTGCCAGTTTCCCTGACGGATACTATGGCTACACCTTC. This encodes CASFPDGYYGYTF.

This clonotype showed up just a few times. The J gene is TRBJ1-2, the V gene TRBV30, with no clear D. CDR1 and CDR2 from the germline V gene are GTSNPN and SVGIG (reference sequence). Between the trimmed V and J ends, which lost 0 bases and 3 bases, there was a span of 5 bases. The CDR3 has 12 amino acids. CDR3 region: CAWSVDDYGYTF. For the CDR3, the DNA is TGTGCCTGGAGTGTAGACGACTATGGCTACACCTTC.

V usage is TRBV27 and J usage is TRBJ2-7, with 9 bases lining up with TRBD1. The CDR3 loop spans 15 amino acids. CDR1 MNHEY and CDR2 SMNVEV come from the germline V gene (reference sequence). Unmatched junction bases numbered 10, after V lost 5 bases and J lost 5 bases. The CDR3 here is CASSIQGAPPHEQYF. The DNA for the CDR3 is TGTGCCAGCAGTATACAGGGGGCGCCTCCGCACGAGCAGTACTTC.

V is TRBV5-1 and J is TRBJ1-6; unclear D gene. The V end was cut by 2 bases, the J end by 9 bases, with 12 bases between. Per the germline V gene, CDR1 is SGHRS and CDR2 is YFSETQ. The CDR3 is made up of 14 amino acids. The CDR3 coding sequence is TGCGCCAGCAGCTTCCGACAAGCGAGTTCACCCCTCCACTTT. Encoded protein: CASSFRQASSPLHF. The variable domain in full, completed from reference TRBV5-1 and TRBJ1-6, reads KAGVTQTPRYLIKTRGQQVTLSCSPISGHRSVSWYQQTPGQGLQFLFEYFSETQRNKGNFPGRFSGRQFSNSRSEMNVSTLELGDSALYLCASSFRQASSPLHFGNGTRLTVT.

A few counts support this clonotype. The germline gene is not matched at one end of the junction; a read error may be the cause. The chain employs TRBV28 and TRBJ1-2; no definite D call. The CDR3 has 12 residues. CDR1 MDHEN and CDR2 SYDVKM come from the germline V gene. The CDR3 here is CASSPDTRTFLF. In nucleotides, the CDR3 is TGTGCCAGCAGTCCAGACACCCGAACGTTTCTATTC.